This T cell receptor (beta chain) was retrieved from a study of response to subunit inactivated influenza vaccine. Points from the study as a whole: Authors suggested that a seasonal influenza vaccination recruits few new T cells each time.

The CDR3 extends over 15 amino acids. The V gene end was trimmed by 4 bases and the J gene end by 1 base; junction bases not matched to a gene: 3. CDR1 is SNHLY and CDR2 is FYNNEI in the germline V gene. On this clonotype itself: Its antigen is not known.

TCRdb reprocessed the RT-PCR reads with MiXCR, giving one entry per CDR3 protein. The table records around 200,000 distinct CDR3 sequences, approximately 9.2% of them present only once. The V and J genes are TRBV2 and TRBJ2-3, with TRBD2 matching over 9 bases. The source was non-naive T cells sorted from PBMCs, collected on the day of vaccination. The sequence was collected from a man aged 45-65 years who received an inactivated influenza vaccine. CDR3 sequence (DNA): TGTGCCAGCAGTGCTCGGACTAGCGGCACAGATACGCAGTATTTT. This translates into CASSARTSGTDTQYF.